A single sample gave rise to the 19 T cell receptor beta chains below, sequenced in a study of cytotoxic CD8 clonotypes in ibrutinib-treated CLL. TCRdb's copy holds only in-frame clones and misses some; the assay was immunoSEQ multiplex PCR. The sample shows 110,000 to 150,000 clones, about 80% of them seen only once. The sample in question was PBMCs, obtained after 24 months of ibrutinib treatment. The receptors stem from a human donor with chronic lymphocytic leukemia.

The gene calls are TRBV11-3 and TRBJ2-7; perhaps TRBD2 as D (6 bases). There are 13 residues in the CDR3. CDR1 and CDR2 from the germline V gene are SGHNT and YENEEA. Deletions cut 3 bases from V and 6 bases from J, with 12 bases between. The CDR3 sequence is CASSFRDSAEQYF. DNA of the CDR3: TGTGCCAGCAGCTTCCGGGACTCCGCCGAGCAGTACTTC.

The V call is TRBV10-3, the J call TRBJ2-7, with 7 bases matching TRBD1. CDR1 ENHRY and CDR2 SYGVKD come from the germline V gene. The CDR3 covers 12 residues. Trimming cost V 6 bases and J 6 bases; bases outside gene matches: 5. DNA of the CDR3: TGTGCCATCAGCTCGGACAGGAGCGAGCAGTACTTC. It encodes CAISSDRSEQYF.

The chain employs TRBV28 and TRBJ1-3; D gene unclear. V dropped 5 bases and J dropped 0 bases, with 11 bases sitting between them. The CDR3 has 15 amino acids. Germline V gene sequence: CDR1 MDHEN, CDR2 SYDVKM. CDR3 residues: CASSGGRHSGNTIYF. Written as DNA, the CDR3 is TGTGCCAGCAGTGGTGGGAGGCACTCTGGAAACACCATATATTTT.

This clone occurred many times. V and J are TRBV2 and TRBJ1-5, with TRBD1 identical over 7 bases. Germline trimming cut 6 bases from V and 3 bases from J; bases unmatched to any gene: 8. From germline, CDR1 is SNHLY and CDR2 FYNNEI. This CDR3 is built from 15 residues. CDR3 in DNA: TGTGCCAGCAGCACGTTGGGACAGTCCAATCAGCCCCAGCATTTT. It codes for CASSTLGQSNQPQHF.

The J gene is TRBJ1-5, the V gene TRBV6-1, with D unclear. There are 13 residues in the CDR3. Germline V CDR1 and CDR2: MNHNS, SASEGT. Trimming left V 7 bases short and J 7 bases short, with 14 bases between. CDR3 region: CASIAARGQPQHF. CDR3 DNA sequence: TGTGCCAGCATTGCCGCCCGGGGACAGCCCCAGCATTTT.

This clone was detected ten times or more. The CDR3 DNA sequence: TGCGCCAGCAGCCAAGAAGACTTAGTGCCGAGCTCCTACAATGAGCAGTTCTTC. It codes for CASSQEDLVPSSYNEQFF. The rearrangement joins TRBV4-1 to TRBJ2-1, with D unresolved. The CDR3 has 18 residues. Germline CDR1 reads MGHRA; CDR2 reads YSYEKL. Trimming removed 0 bases at V and 0 bases at J, with 15 bases between.

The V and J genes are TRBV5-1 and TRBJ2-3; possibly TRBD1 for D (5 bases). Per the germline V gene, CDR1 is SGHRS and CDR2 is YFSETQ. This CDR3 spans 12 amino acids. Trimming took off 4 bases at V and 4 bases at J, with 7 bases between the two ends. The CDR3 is CASSMGPDTQYF. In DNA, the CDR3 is TGCGCCAGCAGCATGGGGCCAGATACGCAGTATTTT.

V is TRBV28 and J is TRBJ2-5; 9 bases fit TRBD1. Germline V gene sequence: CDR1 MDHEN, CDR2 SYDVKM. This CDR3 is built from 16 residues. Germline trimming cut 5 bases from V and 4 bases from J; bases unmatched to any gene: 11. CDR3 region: CASSRAGTGSVETQYF. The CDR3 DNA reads TGTGCCAGCAGTCGAGCCGGGACAGGGAGCGTAGAGACCCAGTACTTC.

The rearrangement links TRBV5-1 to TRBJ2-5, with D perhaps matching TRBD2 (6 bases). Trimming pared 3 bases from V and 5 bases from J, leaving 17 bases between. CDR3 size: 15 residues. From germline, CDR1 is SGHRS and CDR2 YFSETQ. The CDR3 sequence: CASSSGRGSPETQYF. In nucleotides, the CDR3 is TGCGCCAGCAGCTCGGGACGGGGGAGTCCGGAGACCCAGTACTTC. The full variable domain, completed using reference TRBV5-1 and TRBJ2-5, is KAGVTQTPRYLIKTRGQQVTLSCSPISGHRSVSWYQQTPGQGLQFLFEYFSETQRNKGNFPGRFSGRQFSNSRSEMNVSTLELGDSALYLCASSSGRGSPETQYFGPGTRLLVL.

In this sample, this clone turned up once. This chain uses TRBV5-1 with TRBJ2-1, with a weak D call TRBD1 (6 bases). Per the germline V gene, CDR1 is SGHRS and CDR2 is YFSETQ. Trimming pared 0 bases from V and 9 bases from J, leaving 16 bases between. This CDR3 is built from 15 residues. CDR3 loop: CASSLGQGQIGEQFF. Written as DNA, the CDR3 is TGCGCCAGCAGCTTGGGGCAGGGGCAGATTGGTGAGCAGTTCTTC.

CDR3 protein: CASRRSHIGYNEQFF. The CDR3 DNA is TGTGCCAGCAGGCGTAGCCACATAGGGTACAATGAGCAGTTCTTC. V gene TRBV27 combines with J gene TRBJ2-1, with no clear D. The CDR3 totals 15 residues. The germline gives CDR1 MNHEY, CDR2 SMNVEV (reference sequence). V lost 6 bases and J 4 bases, leaving 16 bases between the germline ends.

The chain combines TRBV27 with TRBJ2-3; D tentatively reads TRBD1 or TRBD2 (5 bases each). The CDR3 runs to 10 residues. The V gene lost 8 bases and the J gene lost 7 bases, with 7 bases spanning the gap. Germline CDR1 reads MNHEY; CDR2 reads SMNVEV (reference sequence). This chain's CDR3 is CASWGYTQYF. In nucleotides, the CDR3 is TGTGCCAGCTGGGGGTATACGCAGTATTTT.

CDR3 DNA sequence: TGCGCCAGCAGCTGGGCCGGGCAGAACCAAGAGACCCAGTACTTC. Translation: CASSWAGQNQETQYF. This chain joins TRBV5-1 and TRBJ2-5, with D unresolved. Trimming shortened V by 3 bases and J by 0 bases, and 12 bases separated the two germline ends. Germline CDR1 and CDR2: SGHRS and YFSETQ. This CDR3 is 15 amino acids long.

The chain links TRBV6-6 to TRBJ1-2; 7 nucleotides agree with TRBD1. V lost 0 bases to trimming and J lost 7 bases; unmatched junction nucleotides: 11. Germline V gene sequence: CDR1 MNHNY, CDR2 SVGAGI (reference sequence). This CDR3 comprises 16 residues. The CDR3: CASSYSTSRQGGGYTF. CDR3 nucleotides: TGTGCCAGCAGTTACTCGACTTCCCGACAGGGCGGTGGCTACACCTTC.

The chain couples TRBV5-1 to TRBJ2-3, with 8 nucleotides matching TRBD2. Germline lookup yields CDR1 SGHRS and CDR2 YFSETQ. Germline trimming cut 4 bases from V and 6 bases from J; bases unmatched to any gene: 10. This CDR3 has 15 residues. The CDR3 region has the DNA TGCGCCAGCAGCGGGACGGGGGGGCCGGGTGATACGCAGTATTTT. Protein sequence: CASSGTGGPGDTQYF. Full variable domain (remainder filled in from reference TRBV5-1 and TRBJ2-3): KAGVTQTPRYLIKTRGQQVTLSCSPISGHRSVSWYQQTPGQGLQFLFEYFSETQRNKGNFPGRFSGRQFSNSRSEMNVSTLELGDSALYLCASSGTGGPGDTQYFGPGTRLTVL.

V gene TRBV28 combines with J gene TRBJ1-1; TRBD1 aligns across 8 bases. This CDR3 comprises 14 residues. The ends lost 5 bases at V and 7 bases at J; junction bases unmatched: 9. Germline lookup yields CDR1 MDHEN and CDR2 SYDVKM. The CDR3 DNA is TGTGCCAGCAGTCCAGGGGGCCTACCCCGTGAAGCTTTCTTT. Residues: CASSPGGLPREAFF.

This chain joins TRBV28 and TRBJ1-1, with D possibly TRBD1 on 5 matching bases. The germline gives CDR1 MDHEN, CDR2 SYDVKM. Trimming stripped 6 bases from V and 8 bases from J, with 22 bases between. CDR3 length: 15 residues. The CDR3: CASSPPGRDVSEAFF. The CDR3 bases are TGTGCCAGCAGCCCTCCCGGGCGGGACGTATCAGAAGCTTTCTTT.

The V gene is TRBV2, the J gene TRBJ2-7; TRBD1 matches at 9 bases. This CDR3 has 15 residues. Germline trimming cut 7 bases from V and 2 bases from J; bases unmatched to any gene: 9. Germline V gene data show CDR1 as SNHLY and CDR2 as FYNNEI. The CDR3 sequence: CASTPPRDRAYEQYF. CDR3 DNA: TGTGCCAGCACCCCCCCCCGGGACAGGGCCTACGAGCAGTACTTC. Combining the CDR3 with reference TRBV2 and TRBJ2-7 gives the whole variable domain EPEVTQTPSHQVTQMGQEVILRCVPISNHLYFYWYRQILGQKVEFLVSFYNNEISEKSEIFDDQFSVERPDGSNFTLKIRSTKLEDSAMYFCASTPPRDRAYEQYFGPGTRLTVT.

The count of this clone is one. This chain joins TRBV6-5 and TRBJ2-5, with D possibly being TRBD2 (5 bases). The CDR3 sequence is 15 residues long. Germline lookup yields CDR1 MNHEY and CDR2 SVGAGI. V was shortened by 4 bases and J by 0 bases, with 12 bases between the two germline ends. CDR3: CASSLVATHQETQYF. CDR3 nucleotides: TGTGCCAGCAGTTTGGTAGCGACCCACCAAGAGACCCAGTACTTC.